These T cell receptor beta chains were read from a single sample in a study of CXCR3-negative and CXCR3-positive naive CD8 T cells. TCRdb reprocessed the 5' RACE reads, with one entry per CDR3 protein and no DNA. The specimen's table records 100,000 to 150,000 distinct CDR3 sequences. The sample was naive CXCR3- CD8+ T cells from blood. All receptors derive from a human donor in good health. Some clones in this sample may be carry-over from other donors' samples. The CDR3 runs from the conserved cysteine through the conserved F or W.

v_call	j_call	cdr3_length	cdr3_aa
TRBV5-6	TRBJ2-1	14	CASSLESGGDEQFF
TRBV5-1	TRBJ1-5	14	CASSLGGPGQPQHF
TRBV29-1	TRBJ1-1	13	CSVEQGGHAEAFF
TRBV24-1	TRBJ2-3	15	CATSDFRGLADTQYF
TRBV7-8	TRBJ2-4	15	CASSLGQGRQSIQYF
TRBV29-1	TRBJ2-3	13	CSVEPSRDDTQYF
TRBV25-1	TRBJ2-7	13	CATQAGAWTEQYF
TRBV20-1	TRBJ2-7	15	CSAKGEGPSPYEQYF
TRBV9	TRBJ2-1	12	CASSPGTFEQFF
TRBV5-1	TRBJ2-5	17	CASSFRSSGWSQETQYF
TRBV20-1	TRBJ2-7	14	CSARDARGTYEQYF
TRBV19	TRBJ2-7	12	CASSIATGEQYF
TRBV5-1	TRBJ2-7	15	CASRPTSGGTYEQYF
TRBV28	TRBJ2-7	14	CASSPTGLDDEQYF
TRBV29-1	TRBJ2-5	14	CSVEESGFQETQYF
TRBV3-1	TRBJ2-1	12	CASSQVWKEQFF
TRBV9	TRBJ2-1	16	CASRVRDGGPYNEQFF
TRBV12-3/TRBV12-4	TRBJ1-1	14	CASSEQMEGTEAFF
TRBV13	TRBJ2-7	14	CASSLGLTTYEQYF
TRBV27	TRBJ2-7	14	CASSLVAGGNEQYF
TRBV2	TRBJ2-3	14	CASSDGQGTDTQYF
TRBV7-6	TRBJ2-1	17	CASSLAWGSSEGNEQFF
TRBV21-1	TRBJ2-1	16	CASSEIVGSVRNEQFF
TRBV7-3	TRBJ2-1	17	CASSIGTSGTSYNEQFF
TRBV28	TRBJ2-7	15	CASSLWTGISYEQYF
TRBV15	TRBJ2-3	14	CATRGAADTDTQYF
TRBV19	TRBJ1-4	13	CASRGPHNEKLFF
TRBV28	TRBJ2-1	18	CASSLPSGYGVGYNEQFF
TRBV6-4	TRBJ2-3	18	CASSENALPPKSTDTQYF
TRBV2	TRBJ2-5	17	CASSEKLAGGLQETQYF
TRBV2	TRBJ2-7	15	CASSPTSGRFYEQYF
TRBV29-1	TRBJ1-2	14	CSVEVSSESYGYTF
TRBV5-6	TRBJ2-5	14	CASSFDGTLETQYF
TRBV6-5	TRBJ2-7	13	CASSTQGTYEQYF
TRBV7-3	TRBJ2-2	16	CASSLTSGSDTGELFF
TRBV28	TRBJ2-5	14	CASRKGAAQETQYF
TRBV13	TRBJ2-7	15	CASTNHGASSYEQYF
TRBV27	TRBJ2-1	14	CASSLGSGNNEQFF
TRBV12-3/TRBV12-4	TRBJ2-3	14	CASSLERVPDTQYF
TRBV30	TRBJ2-1	14	CAWSARGAYNEQFF
TRBV3-2	TRBJ1-1	16	CASSQDQKSLNTEAFF
TRBV2	TRBJ1-3	17	CASRLTGMSYSGNTIYF
TRBV29-1	TRBJ2-1	14	CSVLTGGGRNEQFF
TRBV20-1	TRBJ2-5	12	CSARGEREGQYF
TRBV5-6	TRBJ2-3	16	CASSPTPGGGTDTQYF
TRBV25-1	TRBJ2-3	20	CASSEYFQIRGTGGADTQYF
TRBV29-1	TRBJ2-7	12	CSVEGESYKQYF
TRBV15	TRBJ2-7	16	CATSRAGFGTAYEQYF
TRBV15	TRBJ2-1	14	CATSREVTSNEQFF